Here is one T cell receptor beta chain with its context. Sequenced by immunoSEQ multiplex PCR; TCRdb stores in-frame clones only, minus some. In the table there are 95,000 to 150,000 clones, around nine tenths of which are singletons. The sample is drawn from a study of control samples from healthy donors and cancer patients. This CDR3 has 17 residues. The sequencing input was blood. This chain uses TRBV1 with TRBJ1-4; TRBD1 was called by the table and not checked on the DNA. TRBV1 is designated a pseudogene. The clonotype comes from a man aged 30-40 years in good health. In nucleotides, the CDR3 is TGCACCAGCAGCCTAAGCAGGACAGGGCCAACTAATGAAAAACTGTTTTTT. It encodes CTSSLSRTGPTNEKLFF.